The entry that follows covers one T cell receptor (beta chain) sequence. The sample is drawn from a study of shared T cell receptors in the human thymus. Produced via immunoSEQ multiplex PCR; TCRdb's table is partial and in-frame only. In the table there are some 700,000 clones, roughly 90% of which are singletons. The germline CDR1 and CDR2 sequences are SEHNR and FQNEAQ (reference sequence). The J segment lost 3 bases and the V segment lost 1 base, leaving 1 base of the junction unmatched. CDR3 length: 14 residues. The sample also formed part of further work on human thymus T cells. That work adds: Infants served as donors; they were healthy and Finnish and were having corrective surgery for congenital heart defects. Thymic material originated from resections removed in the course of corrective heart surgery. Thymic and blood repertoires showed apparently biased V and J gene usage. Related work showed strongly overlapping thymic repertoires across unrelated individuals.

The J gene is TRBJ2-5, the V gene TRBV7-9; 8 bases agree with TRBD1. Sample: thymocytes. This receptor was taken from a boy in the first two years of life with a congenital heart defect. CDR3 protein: CASSLGTGKETQYF. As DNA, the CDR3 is TGTGCCAGCAGCTTAGGGACAGGGAAAGAGACCCAGTACTTC.